This T cell receptor beta chain was sequenced in a study of cytomegalovirus exposure and HLA in healthy donors (dated by TCRdb to about 2017). With regard to the full study: According to a later analysis, the roughly 130 validation repertoires were produced on the same platform as the 666 repertoires of the first cohort. The study was designed to test whether signatures of past pathogen exposure could be identified by cataloging public T cell receptors. In addition to the first cohort of 500 to 850 subjects, a separate validation cohort of 120 different subjects was used. High-throughput TCR immunosequencing, statistical association of individual TCRs with disease status, and machine learning were combined to predict cytomegalovirus infection status.

Spanning cysteine to phenylalanine, the CDR3 consists of 12 amino acids. This entry keeps only the CDR3 DNA: 36 bases, framed from base 1. V is cut by 7 bases and J by 4 bases, and the space between the germline ends is 10 bases. The germline V gene encodes CDR1 LGHNT and CDR2 FRNRAP. Comments on this clone: Its binding antigen is unknown. No much larger clonotype is one base removed from it; base qualities were not supplied.

The donors belonged to the validation cohort of around 130 subjects, which was separate from the approximately 700-subject first cohort. Library method: the immunoSEQ multiplex PCR assay. On the authors' methods: A statistical classification framework was built to diagnose cytomegalovirus status from the catalog of TCR beta chain sequences. Here the immuneACCESS table is served through TCRdb, limited to in-frame sequences with V and J called. Missing clones are a known gap in these copies; in checked studies unresolved V genes cover under half, and the rest lacks a known reason. V and J calls and clone size follow that table, whereas D and trimming were derived from the DNA. This sample gives tens of thousands of clones in total; 91% of them show up just once. 2.5% to 3.5% of the sample goes to the ten largest clones. General findings and caveats noted by the study authors: The authors suggested that the approach could potentially be extended to other disease states and immunological phenotypes. In vitro tests confirmed that three of the cytomegalovirus-associated TCR beta chains recognize cytomegalovirus antigens. Across donors, most TCR sequences were observed very rarely, whereas some public TCRs were present in many individuals. A later analysis found that TCRs clustered in the first cohort also tended to co-occur in the roughly 120 validation repertoires, with 90% to 95% of cluster scores above 0. The classifier was reported to diagnose cytomegalovirus status with high specificity and sensitivity in both the original and validation cohorts. All 120 or so repertoires were used to score co-occurrence in the validation cohort in a later analysis, because that analysis had no HLA typing for the cohort. A total of fewer than 200 TCR beta chains were listed by the study as associated with cytomegalovirus.

The sequencing input was PBMCs. The receptor was derived from a man aged 18 to 30 in good health and CMV-seronegative. Rearrangement joined TRBV12-5 to TRBJ1-1, with TRBD1 tentatively as D gene (5 bases match). Here the CDR3 is given as CASALTVTEAFF. The nucleotide sequence is given as TGTGCTAGTGCCTTGACAGTCACTGAAGCTTTCTTT.